This is a list of T cell receptor beta chains from one sample in a study of OX40 agonist ivuxolimab in advanced cancers. Profiling relied on immunoSEQ multiplex PCR, and the TCRdb table lists in-frame clones only, not all of them. The sample comprises 60,000 or so clones, under 90% of which are singletons, and roughly 2% rests with the top ten. The specimen was CD4+ or CD8+ T cells sorted from blood, collected in a trial of the OX40 agonist ivuxolimab. The receptors shown here come from an adult with an advanced solid tumor such as melanoma, head and neck, liver or kidney cancer. Each CDR3 is given with its conserved first and last residue. The D gene is left open where the match is weak. Where a row states a size, it is once, few, many or the class of an expanded clone; other rows omit it.

v_gene	abundance	j_gene	d_gene	CDR3nt	CDR3aa
TRBV14	.	TRBJ1-4	TRBD1	TGTGCCAGCAGCCACCTACAGGGGGCAAAACTGTTTTTT	CASSHLQGAKLFF
TRBV14	.	TRBJ2-7	.	TGTGCCAGCAGCCACAGCGTGCCACGGCAGGGCGAGCAGTACTTC	CASSHSVPRQGEQYF
TRBV10-3	.	TRBJ2-2	.	TGTGCCATCAGTGAAGGTAGCGGCGGCACCGGGGAGCTGTTTTTT	CAISEGSGGTGELFF
TRBV9	.	TRBJ2-1	TRBD1	TGTGCCAGCAGCGCGAAAATGCCGGGACAGGGGTACAATGAGCAGTTCTTC	CASSAKMPGQGYNEQFF
TRBV25-1	.	TRBJ1-6	.	TGTGCCAGCAGTGAGAGCGGACAGAATAATTCACCCCTCCACTTT	CASSESGQNNSPLHF
TRBV2	.	TRBJ2-3	.	TGTGCCGGAGCCCCCGGGCCCGGGGATCCGCAGTATTTT	CAGAPGPGDPQYF
TRBV19	.	TRBJ2-3	TRBD1	TGTGCCAGTAGTATAGGGGGAACAACAGGGGGCGCAGATACGCAGTATTTT	CASSIGGTTGGADTQYF
TRBV14	.	TRBJ2-1	TRBD2	TGTGCCAGCAGCCCTTCCGGGAGGGCCAATGAGCAGTTCTTC	CASSPSGRANEQFF
TRBV7-2	.	TRBJ1-2	.	TGTGCCAGCAGCCCCGGGCGGACCCTGGGTTGGGGCTACACCTTC	CASSPGRTLGWGYTF
TRBV5-1	.	TRBJ2-7	TRBD2	TGCGCCAGCAGCGGGGGACTAGCTAGGACCTACGAGCAGTACTTC	CASSGGLARTYEQYF
TRBV7-3	.	TRBJ2-1	.	TGTGCCAGCAGCTTTGCAGGTCCTTACAATGAGCAGTTCTTC	CASSFAGPYNEQFF
TRBV27	.	TRBJ2-5	.	TGTGCCAGCAGATGGCGGGGACAAGAGACCCAGTACTTC	CASRWRGQETQYF
TRBV10-3	.	TRBJ2-1	TRBD2	TGTGCCATCAGTGACTCGGGGGAGGGAGGGTTCTTC	CAISDSGEGGFF
TRBV11-2	.	TRBJ1-4	TRBD1	TGTGCCAGCAGCCGGGACAGGGCGGATGAAAAACTGTTTTTT	CASSRDRADEKLFF
TRBV18	.	TRBJ1-5	.	TGTGCCAGCTCACCAGGGGGGTTGTGGCCCCAGCATTTT	CASSPGGLWPQHF
TRBV27	.	TRBJ2-5	TRBD1	TGTGCCAGCAGCTCGACCGGGACAGGACAAGAGACCCAGTACTTC	CASSSTGTGQETQYF
TRBV6-5	.	TRBJ2-7	.	TGTGCCAGCAGTTACCTGGGAATCCCCTACGAGCAGTACTTC	CASSYLGIPYEQYF
TRBV5-4	.	TRBJ1-4	.	TGTGCCAGCAGCTGGGGAGGGGAGGCTGAAAAACTGTTTTTT	CASSWGGEAEKLFF
TRBV6-4	.	TRBJ2-1	.	TGTGCCAGCAGTGAATCGACTTACAATGAGCAGTTCTTC	CASSESTYNEQFF
TRBV25-1	.	TRBJ1-5	.	TGTGCCAGCAGTGAACTTGGCAGGGGTATGGACCAGCCCCAGCATTTT	CASSELGRGMDQPQHF
TRBV6-1	.	TRBJ2-2	TRBD2	TGTGCCAGTCTAGCGGGAGGGCCGGGGGAGCTGTTTTTT	CASLAGGPGELFF
TRBV9	.	TRBJ1-2	.	TGTGCCAGCAGCTTAACAGGGAGACCCCGAAGTGGCTATGGCTACACCTTC	CASSLTGRPRSGYGYTF
TRBV28	.	TRBJ1-6	TRBD1	TGTGCCAGCAGTCGGACAGGGTTTAATTCACCCCTCCACTTT	CASSRTGFNSPLHF
TRBV7-9	once	TRBJ1-1	.	TGTGCCAGCAGCTTCGGATCCAACACTGAAGCTTTCTTT	CASSFGSNTEAFF